Detailed here is one T cell receptor beta chain. Its antigen is not identified. Germline assignment: CDR1 ENHRY and CDR2 SYGVKD. There are 15 residues in the CDR3. After removal of 3 bases from V and 4 bases from J, the junction contained 5 bases not matched to a gene. The data belong to a study of CD8+ T cells in alopecia areata. Study-wide findings and caveats: Clonality was higher in lesional than normal scalp, especially in alopecia totalis/universalis. In patients, TCRs were shared less clearly than in mice, and HLA may possibly be involved.

cDNA serving as the sequencing template came from extracted, reverse transcribed RNA. Here immunoSEQ multiplex PCR was the method, and the copy in TCRdb shows in-frame clones only, minus some. The sample includes around 140,000 clones, around 51% of them seen just once. The input for sequencing was CD4+ T cells sorted from blood, taken at week 0. The chain couples TRBV10-3 to TRBJ1-2; 10 bases fit TRBD1. This clonotype was obtained from a human donor with alopecia areata. The CDR3 is CAISDRDRGSYGYTF. In DNA form, the CDR3 reads TGTGCCATCAGTGACCGGGACAGGGGAAGCTATGGCTACACCTTC.